These 27 T cell receptor beta chains were sequenced from one sample in a study of T cell responses to AZD1222 COVID-19 vaccine. Using immunoSEQ multiplex PCR, the repertoire was profiled, and TCRdb retains in-frame clones only, with some absent. The sample records 100,000 to 150,000 clones, around 92% being singletons. The sequences come from peripheral blood, collected on day 0 of AZD1222 vaccination. The receptors stem from an adult in good health.

V is TRBV5-1 and J is TRBJ2-1; 7 bases are a match to TRBD2. V trimming: 0 bases; J trimming: 2 bases; junction bases outside the gene matches: 5. The CDR3 is made up of 16 amino acids. The germline gives CDR1 SGHRS, CDR2 YFSETQ. The CDR3 sequence: CASSLGSGGPYNEQFF. CDR3 in DNA: TGCGCCAGCAGCTTGGGGTCGGGAGGACCCTACAATGAGCAGTTCTTC. Full variable domain (outside the CDR3, taken from reference TRBV5-1 and TRBJ2-1): KAGVTQTPRYLIKTRGQQVTLSCSPISGHRSVSWYQQTPGQGLQFLFEYFSETQRNKGNFPGRFSGRQFSNSRSEMNVSTLELGDSALYLCASSLGSGGPYNEQFFGPGTRLTVL.

This rearrangement joins TRBV7-9 to TRBJ1-1; no reliable D call. CDR3 size: 13 residues. V lost 4 bases and J lost 9, with 15 bases in between. The germline CDR1 and CDR2 sequences are SEHNR and FQNEAQ (reference sequence). CDR3 sequence: CASSSRRLGKAFF. As DNA, the CDR3 is TGTGCCAGCAGCTCCCGCAGGTTGGGGAAAGCTTTCTTT.

The rearrangement uses TRBV18 and TRBJ1-6; 11 nucleotides agree with TRBD1. Trimming cost V 4 bases and J 7 bases; bases outside gene matches: 3. The CDR3 sequence is 15 residues long. CDR1 KGHSH and CDR2 LQKENI come from the germline V gene. This CDR3 reads CASSLGQGENSPLHF. CDR3 sequence (DNA): TGTGCCAGCTCACTGGGACAGGGGGAAAATTCACCCCTCCACTTT.

The chain is built from TRBV28 and TRBJ1-2; D unclear. The V end lost 7 bases, the J end lost 7 bases, and 13 bases lay between the germline ends. CDR1 is MDHEN and CDR2 is SYDVKM in the germline V gene. The CDR3 is made up of 12 amino acids. The CDR3 DNA is TGTGCCAGCAACGCGGGGTCGATTGGCTACACCTTC. Amino acids: CASNAGSIGYTF.

The rearrangement links TRBV5-4 to TRBJ2-3, with 16 bases fitting TRBD2. Per germline, CDR1 SGHNT and CDR2 YYREEE (reference sequence). CDR3 length equals 18 residues. Trimming at V came to 0 bases and at J to 5 bases, leaving 6 bases not matched to a gene. The CDR3 sequence is CASSLGPGLAGGLDTQYF. The CDR3 bases are TGTGCCAGCAGCTTGGGACCGGGACTAGCGGGGGGGCTAGATACGCAGTATTTT.

The chain has TRBV7-2 and TRBJ2-1; D gene unclear. This CDR3 region has 13 residues. Germline V gene data show CDR1 as SGHTA and CDR2 as FQGNSA. The ends were cut back, 5 bases at V and 3 bases at J, with 8 bases in the middle. CDR3 DNA sequence: TGTGCCAGCAGCGTCACCAGCTACAATGAGCAGTTCTTC. This sequence encodes CASSVTSYNEQFF.

The J gene is TRBJ1-5, the V gene TRBV30; weak D call: TRBD1 (5 bases). Germline V gene data show CDR1 as GTSNPN and CDR2 as SVGIG (reference sequence). The germline V and J ends were trimmed by 2 bases and 7 bases, with 12 bases remaining between them. The CDR3 sequence is 13 residues long. The CDR3, as DNA: TGTGCCTGGAGTCCCCAGGGTTTGCAGCCCCAGCATTTT. It yields the protein CAWSPQGLQPQHF.

V and J are TRBV11-2 and TRBJ1-6; perhaps TRBD1 as D (5 bases). Germline V CDR1 and CDR2: SGHAT, FQNNGV. Trimming pared 2 bases from V and 14 bases from J, leaving 19 bases between. The CDR3 loop spans 15 amino acids. The DNA for the CDR3 is TGTGCCAGCAGCTTACGCCCAGAGACCGGGGCGGCCCTCCACTTT. This encodes CASSLRPETGAALHF.

The V call is TRBV7-2, the J call TRBJ2-1; D remains unclear. The CDR3 covers 12 residues. Germline V gives CDR1 SGHTA, CDR2 FQGNSA. With 4 bases removed from V and 9 bases from J, the gap between germline ends came to 10 bases. DNA of the CDR3: TGTGCCAGCAGCTCCCTTTTGAGTGAGCAGTTCTTC. This codes for CASSSLLSEQFF.

The J gene is TRBJ2-5, the V gene TRBV5-8, with TRBD1 matching over 7 bases. V trimming: 8 bases; J trimming: 2 bases; junction bases outside the gene matches: 12. Germline V gene lookup returns CDR1 SGHTS and CDR2 YDEGEE. The CDR3 spans 15 residues. For the CDR3, the DNA is TGTGCCAGAACTCGGACAGGTCTCCTTCAAGAGACCCAGTACTTC. Translating it yields CARTRTGLLQETQYF. The whole variable domain, remainder taken from reference TRBV5-8 and TRBJ2-5, is EAGVTQSPTHLIKTRGQQATLRCSPISGHTSVYWYQQALGLGLQFLLWYDEGEERNRGNFPPRFSGRQFPNYSSELNVNALELEDSALYLCARTRTGLLQETQYFGPGTRLLVL.

CDR3 in DNA: TGTGCCAGCAGTTACTACAGGGACCCAACTAATGAAAAACTGTTTTTT. The encoded protein is CASSYYRDPTNEKLFF. The chain is built from TRBV6-6 and TRBJ1-4; tentatively, D is TRBD1 (6 bases). The CDR3 is 16 amino acids. CDR1 and CDR2 (germline): MNHNY, SVGAGI (reference sequence). V was shortened by 1 base and J by 0 bases, with 9 bases between the two germline ends.

The chain links TRBV7-2 to TRBJ1-1; unclear D gene. Germline-derived CDR1 and CDR2 are SGHTA and FQGNSA. V lost 4 bases and J 1 base, leaving 10 bases between the germline ends. The CDR3 spans 14 residues. CDR3 sequence (DNA): TGTGCCAGCAGCTCATATAGGGCGAACACTGAAGCTTTCTTT. It specifies CASSSYRANTEAFF.

The gene calls are TRBV5-1 and TRBJ2-2, with D unresolved. Germline V CDR1 and CDR2: SGHRS, YFSETQ. This CDR3 is built from 15 residues. V shed 4 bases and J shed 0 bases, with 10 bases lying between them. The CDR3 DNA is TGCGCCAGCAGCGATCAAGGGCCGAACACCGGGGAGCTGTTTTTT. Its protein product is CASSDQGPNTGELFF.

The chain recombines TRBV28 with TRBJ2-5, with 8 bases matching TRBD2. The CDR3 spans 15 residues. Trimming removed 7 bases from V and 4 bases from J; junction bases left unmatched: 11. CDR1 and CDR2 (germline): MDHEN, SYDVKM. CDR3 sequence reads: CASMLIGSGGETQYF. Written as DNA, the CDR3 is TGTGCCAGCATGCTAATAGGGAGCGGGGGAGAGACCCAGTACTTC.

V gene TRBV28 combines with J gene TRBJ1-1; no firm D call. The germline gives CDR1 MDHEN, CDR2 SYDVKM. Trimming cost V 2 bases and J 6 bases, with 7 bases left between them. The CDR3 loop spans 12 amino acids. CDR3 amino acids: CASSLPPSEAFF. The CDR3 DNA reads TGTGCCAGCAGTTTACCGCCTTCTGAAGCTTTCTTT.

This sequence joins TRBV6-5 and TRBJ2-5; 8 bases are a match to TRBD2. This CDR3 is 15 amino acids long. Per the germline V gene, CDR1 is MNHEY and CDR2 is SVGAGI. V gave up 8 bases and J gave up 5 bases; unmatched junction bases: 13. DNA of the CDR3: TGTGCCAGCCAAGTCGACGGGAGGGCCCGCGAGACCCAGTACTTC. The encoded protein is CASQVDGRARETQYF.

The CDR3 loop is CASSLVGTGGNSEIGGYTF. The DNA for the CDR3 is TGTGCCAGCAGCTTGGTTGGGACAGGGGGCAACTCGGAAATTGGAGGCTACACCTTC. The V gene is TRBV5-5, the J gene TRBJ1-2; 12 bases are shared with TRBD1. Germline CDR1 is SGHKS and CDR2 is YYEKEE (reference sequence). This CDR3 contains 19 residues. The junction had 17 bases not matched to a gene; V was cut back by 0 bases and J by 8 bases.

This chain joins TRBV3-1 (or the pseudogene TRBV3-2) and TRBJ2-7; D is uncertain. Looked up from germline, CDR1 is LGHDT and CDR2 is YNNKEL (reference sequence). The V end lost 0 bases, the J end lost 6 bases, and 3 bases lay between the germline ends. The CDR3 extends over 11 amino acids. CDR3 sequence (DNA): TGTGCCAGCAGCCAAGAGCGCGAGCAGTACTTC. Its translation: CASSQEREQYF.

V usage is TRBV4-2 and J usage is TRBJ1-3; D is undetermined. Trimming shortened V by 0 bases and J by 0 bases, and 18 bases separated the two germline ends. The CDR3 contains 19 residues. Germline V gene data show CDR1 as LGHNA and CDR2 as YNFKEQ. The CDR3 bases are TGTGCCAGCAGCCAAGATCGGAGGCCGGAGGACCCCTCTGGAAACACCATATATTTT. Translation gives CASSQDRRPEDPSGNTIYF.

The rearrangement joins TRBV28 to TRBJ1-3; no clear D. Germline V gene sequence: CDR1 MDHEN, CDR2 SYDVKM. The V end lost 8 bases, the J end lost 8 bases, and 7 bases lay between the germline ends. The CDR3 has 10 residues. The CDR3, as DNA: TGTGCCAGCTCGGCGGACACCATATATTTT. It yields the protein CASSADTIYF.

The chain combines TRBV19 with TRBJ1-1; D is perhaps TRBD1 (6 bases). The CDR3 has 14 residues. Trimming took off 7 bases at V and 1 base at J, with 13 bases between the two ends. Germline lookup yields CDR1 LNHDA and CDR2 SQIVND (reference sequence). The chain's CDR3 is CASTIQGPNTEAFF. The CDR3 DNA sequence: TGTGCCAGTACCATACAGGGCCCGAACACTGAAGCTTTCTTT.

The chain is built from TRBV3-1 (or the pseudogene TRBV3-2) and TRBJ2-3; the match to TRBD1 covers 9 bases. J gave up 0 bases and V 6 bases, and 7 bases lay outside the gene matches. CDR3 length: 16 residues. Germline loops: CDR1 LGHDT, CDR2 YNNKEL (reference sequence). CDR3 nucleotides: TGTGCCAGCAGGCCAGGGGGACAGGGAAGCACAGATACGCAGTATTTT. It translates to CASRPGGQGSTDTQYF.

The sample holds a few counts of this clone. The chain uses TRBV5-6 and TRBJ1-1; 9 nucleotides align to TRBD1. The V and J ends lost 2 bases and 6 bases, in that order; junction bases with no gene match: 8. The CDR3 is 15 amino acids. CDR1 SGHDT and CDR2 YYEEEE come from the germline V gene. The CDR3 spells CASSFPGQGLPEAFF. In DNA, the CDR3 is TGTGCCAGCAGCTTTCCGGGACAGGGACTCCCTGAAGCTTTCTTT.

This sequence joins TRBV7-2 and TRBJ1-5; 7 positions agree with TRBD1. This CDR3 comprises 13 residues. V lost 6 bases to trimming and J lost 5 bases; unmatched junction nucleotides: 4. CDR1 SGHTA and CDR2 FQGNSA come from the germline V gene. CDR3 in amino acids: CASSGQADQPQHF. CDR3 nucleotides: TGTGCCAGCAGTGGACAGGCGGATCAGCCCCAGCATTTT. The whole variable domain, remainder taken from reference TRBV7-2 and TRBJ1-5, is GAGVSQSPSNKVTEKGKDVELRCDPISGHTALYWYRQSLGQGLEFLIYFQGNSAPDKSGLPSDRFSAERTGGSVSTLTIQRTQQEDSAVYLCASSGQADQPQHFGDGTRLSIL.

This chain links TRBV6-2 or TRBV6-3 with TRBJ1-2; 8 bases line up with TRBD1. The CDR3 sequence is 17 residues long. The ends lost 6 bases at V and 3 bases at J; junction bases unmatched: 15. The germline V gene encodes CDR1 MNHEY and CDR2 SVGEGT. CDR3 sequence reads: CASSSGGARRSDYGYTF. The DNA of the CDR3 is TGTGCCAGCAGCTCAGGGGGCGCGAGGAGGTCCGACTATGGCTACACCTTC.

The gene calls are TRBV6-2 or TRBV6-3 and TRBJ2-7; 9 nucleotides agree with TRBD1. The CDR3 spans 14 residues. The ends lost 4 bases at V and 3 bases at J; junction bases unmatched: 4. The germline gives CDR1 MNHEY, CDR2 SVGEGT. The CDR3 bases are TGTGCCAGCAGTTCGACAGGGGGGCTCTACGAGCAGTACTTC. Encoded protein: CASSSTGGLYEQYF.

The rearrangement uses TRBV28 and TRBJ2-1; 9 bases agree with TRBD1. The CDR3 totals 15 residues. Germline loops: CDR1 MDHEN, CDR2 SYDVKM. V shed 7 bases, J shed 2 bases, and the junction held 6 bases outside the gene matches. The CDR3 loop reads CASTTGGRAYNEQFF. CDR3 DNA sequence: TGTGCCAGCACCACAGGGGGCAGAGCCTACAATGAGCAGTTCTTC.